Shown below are 14 T cell receptor beta chains from a single sample sequenced in a study of shared clonotypes between healthy human individuals. Using immunoSEQ multiplex PCR, the repertoire was profiled, and TCRdb retains in-frame clones only, with some absent. The data contain approximately 2.1 million clones, 85% to 95% of them singletons. Sequences were obtained from naive CD4+ T cells from PBMCs. As for subset: CD45RA+ positively selected. Receptors originate from a man aged 18 to 29 in good health. Some clones in this sample may be carry-over from other donors' samples.

The DNA of the CDR3 is TGCGCCAGCAGCCAAGGAGGGGTTCGGACCGGGGAGCTGTTTTTT. This translates into CASSQGGVRTGELFF. The J gene is TRBJ2-2, the V gene TRBV4-1, with D possibly being TRBD1 or TRBD2 (5 bases each). CDR3 length equals 15 residues. Germline V lookup: CDR1 MGHRA, CDR2 YSYEKL. V gave up 1 base and J gave up 5 bases, with 11 bases separating them.

The V call is TRBV5-1, the J call TRBJ1-2; TRBD1 agrees at 7 bases. Looked up from germline, CDR1 is SGHRS and CDR2 is YFSETQ. The CDR3 runs 15 residues. After removal of 3 bases from V and 4 bases from J, the junction contained 9 bases not matched to a gene. This CDR3 is CASSSQGGASYGYTF. CDR3 nucleotides: TGCGCCAGCAGCTCCCAGGGGGGGGCATCCTATGGCTACACCTTC.

The rearrangement links TRBV4-3 to TRBJ1-3, with no clear D. The germline V and J ends were trimmed by 3 bases and 0 bases, with 12 bases remaining between them. Germline CDR1 LGHNA, CDR2 YSLEER. This CDR3 has 16 residues. CDR3 in DNA: TGCGCCAGCAGCCAGGCCCAGGAGGTCTCTGGAAACACCATATATTTT. Translating it yields CASSQAQEVSGNTIYF.

The V gene is TRBV11-3, the J gene TRBJ2-1; possible D gene TRBD1, 7 bases. Germline lookup yields CDR1 SGHNT and CDR2 YENEEA. V was clipped by 8 bases and J by 10 bases, with 24 bases between them. CDR3 size: 15 residues. DNA for the CDR3: TGTGCCAGCTCCCGAGGGGGCGGGGAAATAGGGGAGCAGTTCTTC. Encoded protein: CASSRGGGEIGEQFF. The full variable domain, in which reference TRBV11-3 and TRBJ2-1 provide the parts outside the CDR3, is EAGVVQSPRYKIIEKKQPVAFWCNPISGHNTLYWYLQNLGQGPELLIRYENEEAVDDSQLPKDRFSAERLKGVDSTLKIQPAELGDSAVYLCASSRGGGEIGEQFFGPGTRLTVL.

The chain uses TRBV5-1 and TRBJ1-4; TRBD1 is a possible D gene (6 bases). CDR3 length equals 16 residues. The germline V and J ends were trimmed by 1 base and 8 bases, with 18 bases remaining between them. CDR1 is SGHRS, CDR2 YFSETQ, per germline. The CDR3 bases are TGCGCCAGCAGCTTGCCCTCCTCGGCAGGGGACGAAAAACTGTTTTTT. Protein sequence: CASSLPSSAGDEKLFF.

The J gene is TRBJ1-2, the V gene TRBV7-9, with D uncertain. The germline V gene has CDR1 SEHNR and CDR2 FQNEAQ (reference sequence). Trimming stripped 3 bases from V and 4 bases from J, with 15 bases between. This CDR3 spans 15 amino acids. The DNA for the CDR3 is TGTGCCAGCAGCTTCCCGGCGACCTCATCCTATGGCTACACCTTC. Residues: CASSFPATSSYGYTF.

The CDR3 here is CASRFRLTDTQYF. For the CDR3, the DNA is TGTGCCAGTAGGTTCAGGCTCACAGATACGCAGTATTTT. The rearrangement joins TRBV19 to TRBJ2-3; D is unclear. Between the trimmed V and J ends, which lost 6 bases and 2 bases, there was a span of 9 bases. This CDR3 is built from 13 residues. Germline V lookup: CDR1 LNHDA, CDR2 SQIVND (reference sequence).

The rearrangement joins TRBV10-3 to TRBJ2-7; 8 positions match TRBD2. This CDR3 contains 15 residues. Trimming removed 3 bases from V and 3 bases from J; junction bases left unmatched: 7. CDR1 is ENHRY and CDR2 is SYGVKD in the germline V gene. The CDR3 region has the DNA TGTGCCATCAGTGAATTTGCGGGAGGTCACTACGAGCAGTACTTC. Translating it yields CAISEFAGGHYEQYF.

V gene TRBV28 combines with J gene TRBJ2-7; D may match TRBD1 or TRBD2 (5 bases each). Germline V gene data show CDR1 as MDHEN and CDR2 as SYDVKM. Trimming left V 5 bases short and J 5 bases short, with 16 bases between. The CDR3 contains 14 residues. CDR3 nucleotides: TGTGCCAGCAGTACCGGGACGAGTAGGAACGAGCAGTACTTC. This translates into CASSTGTSRNEQYF. The variable domain in full, completed from reference TRBV28 and TRBJ2-7, reads DVKVTQSSRYLVKRTGEKVFLECVQDMDHENMFWYRQDPGLGLRLIYFSYDVKMKEKGDIPEGYSVSREKKERFSLILESASTNQTSMYLCASSTGTSRNEQYFGPGTRLTVT.

The rearrangement links TRBV13 to TRBJ2-2; D might be TRBD1 (5 bases). Per germline, CDR1 PRHDT and CDR2 FYEKMQ (reference sequence). The CDR3 is made up of 15 amino acids. V lost 3 bases and J 4 bases, leaving 12 bases between the germline ends. The CDR3 sequence is CASSLEQGGTGELFF. The DNA for the CDR3 is TGTGCCAGCAGCTTGGAGCAGGGTGGCACCGGGGAGCTGTTTTTT.

The V call is TRBV5-1, the J call TRBJ1-4, with TRBD1 identical over 7 bases. Germline values: CDR1 SGHRS, CDR2 YFSETQ. The CDR3 has 15 amino acids. The V gene end was trimmed by 0 bases and the J gene end by 7 bases; junction bases not matched to a gene: 6. The chain's CDR3 is CASSLADRASEKLFF. In DNA form, the CDR3 reads TGCGCCAGCAGCTTGGCCGACAGGGCTTCTGAAAAACTGTTTTTT.

In this sample, this clone turned up a few times. The chain uses TRBV4-1 and TRBJ1-1; D ambiguous. The CDR3 extends over 15 amino acids. Germline V gives CDR1 MGHRA, CDR2 YSYEKL. V was trimmed by 1 base and J by 11 bases, leaving 20 bases between them. The CDR3 bases are TGCGCCAGCAGCCAAGCTACGGCACCTTCGTTCGCGGCTTTCTTT. Translating it yields CASSQATAPSFAAFF.

The chain recombines TRBV7-2 with TRBJ2-7; D tentatively fits TRBD1 or TRBD2 (5 bases each). The CDR3 spans 16 residues. Per germline, CDR1 SGHTA and CDR2 FQGNSA. Trimming stripped 5 bases from V and 1 base from J, with 18 bases between. The DNA for the CDR3 is TGTGCCAGCAGCCCGTGGGGGAGTATAAGTTCCTACGAGCAGTACTTC. It specifies CASSPWGSISSYEQYF.

The chain recombines TRBV7-2 with TRBJ1-5, with D uncertain. The CDR3 consists of 14 residues. V gave up 5 bases and J gave up 4 bases, with 12 bases separating them. Germline V lookup: CDR1 SGHTA, CDR2 FQGNSA. The CDR3 region has the DNA TGTGCCAGCAGCCCCACGGGGTTAAATCAGCCCCAGCATTTT. Amino acids: CASSPTGLNQPQHF.